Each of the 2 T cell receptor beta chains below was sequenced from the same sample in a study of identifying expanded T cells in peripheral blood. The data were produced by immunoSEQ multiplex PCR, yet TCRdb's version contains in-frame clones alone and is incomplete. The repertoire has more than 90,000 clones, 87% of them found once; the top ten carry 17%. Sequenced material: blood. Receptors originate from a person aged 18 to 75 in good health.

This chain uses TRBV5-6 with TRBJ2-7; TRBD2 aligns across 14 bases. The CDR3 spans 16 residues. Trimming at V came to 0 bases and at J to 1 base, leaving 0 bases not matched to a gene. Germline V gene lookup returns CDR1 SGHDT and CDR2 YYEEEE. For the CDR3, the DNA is TGTGCCAGCAGCTTGGGACTAGCGGGGGGGTCCTACGAGCAGTACTTC. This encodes CASSLGLAGGSYEQYF.

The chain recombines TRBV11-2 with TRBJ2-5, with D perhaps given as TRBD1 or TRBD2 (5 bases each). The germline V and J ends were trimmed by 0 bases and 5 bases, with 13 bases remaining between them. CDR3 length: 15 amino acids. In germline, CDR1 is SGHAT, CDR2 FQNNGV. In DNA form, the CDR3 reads TGTGCCAGCAGCTTAGATCCTCACGAGGGGGAGACCCAGTACTTC. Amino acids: CASSLDPHEGETQYF.